This is a list of T cell receptor beta chains from one sample in a study of identical twins. TCRdb called the 5' RACE reads again in MiXCR, with one record for every CDR3 protein. The table lists around 340,000 distinct CDR3 sequences, roughly 9% of them singletons. What was sequenced was naive T cells sorted from blood. The receptors originated from a woman between 45 and 65 years old in good health. Both conserved end residues are part of each CDR3. The D gene is left open where the match is weak. Clone size is shown for a subset of rows, as once, few, many or a class of expanded clone.

v_gene,j_gene,abundance,d_gene,len,CDR3nt,CDR3aa
TRBV13,TRBJ1-1,many,TRBD1,15,TGTGCCAGCAGCTTAGGGACAGGGAAAAACAATGAAGCTTTCTTT,CASSLGTGKNNEAFF
TRBV6-1,TRBJ2-5,many,NA,14,TGTGCCAGCCGAGGGGTGGGACGGCAAGAGACCCAGTACTTC,CASRGVGRQETQYF
TRBV5-1,TRBJ1-1,few,TRBD1,18,TGCGCCAGCAGCTGGGGTGGCAGGGGGCTGAACATGAACACTGAAGCTTTCTTT,CASSWGGRGLNMNTEAFF
TRBV29-1,TRBJ2-1,many,TRBD2,17,TGCAGCGCTGGGAGACTAGCGGGAGACGGCTATTCCAATGAGCAGTTCTTC,CSAGRLAGDGYSNEQFF
TRBV10-3,TRBJ2-5,many,NA,15,TGTGCCATCAGTGAGTCAGGGGACCCCCAAGAGACCCAGTACTTC,CAISESGDPQETQYF
TRBV11-2,TRBJ2-3,few,TRBD2,17,TGTGCCAGCAGCCTAGGGACTAGCGGGAGTGTCGCAGATACGCAGTATTTT,CASSLGTSGSVADTQYF
TRBV20-1,TRBJ2-1,NA,TRBD2,14,TGCAGTGCTGGGACTAGCGACAGGTACGATGAGCAGTTCTTC,CSAGTSDRYDEQFF
TRBV28,TRBJ2-1,few,TRBD2,15,TGTGCCAGCGGGTTAGCGGGGAGCTCCTACAATGAGCAGTTCTTC,CASGLAGSSYNEQFF
TRBV12-3/TRBV12-4,TRBJ2-1,few,NA,16,TGTGCCAGCAGTTTAAGGAGATCAAGCTCCTACAATGAGCAGTTCTTC,CASSLRRSSSYNEQFF
TRBV19,TRBJ1-1,NA,NA,14,TGTGCCAGTAGTCCGGGACAAGTGTTGGCCAACGCTTTCTTT,CASSPGQVLANAFF
TRBV4-1,TRBJ2-5,NA,TRBD1,15,TGCGCCAGCAGCCAAATCACAGGGGGTGAAGAGACCCAGTACTTC,CASSQITGGEETQYF
TRBV7-9,TRBJ2-1,few,NA,17,TGTGCCAGCAGCTCAGGGGACCCGGGCAACTCCTACAATGAGCAGTTCTTC,CASSSGDPGNSYNEQFF
TRBV7-2,TRBJ2-7,few,NA,13,TGTGCCAGCAGCTCGCTACAGGGTGACGAGCAGTACTTC,CASSSLQGDEQYF
TRBV25-1,TRBJ2-7,NA,NA,13,TGTGCCAGCAGGGGGACCGACTTGCGGGAGCAGTACTTC,CASRGTDLREQYF
TRBV20-1,TRBJ1-6,few,NA,14,TGCAGTGCTAGAGACGTGGGGGGTCCTTCACCCCTCCACTTT,CSARDVGGPSPLHF
TRBV29-1,TRBJ1-1,NA,TRBD1,12,TGCAGCGCTCCGGGGACAGGGGTAGGAGCTTTCTTT,CSAPGTGVGAFF
TRBV30,TRBJ2-1,NA,TRBD2,12,TGTGCCTGGAGACGGGTGGGACTAGAGCAGTTCTTC,CAWRRVGLEQFF
TRBV5-1,TRBJ2-4,NA,TRBD2,20,TGCGCCAGCAGCTTGGTCCCGGCCGGGACTAGCGGGAGGAGGGCAAACATTCAGTACTTC,CASSLVPAGTSGRRANIQYF
TRBV20-1,TRBJ2-2,few,NA,13,TGCAGTGCTAGAGACAGGGTCACCGGGGAGCTGTTTTTT,CSARDRVTGELFF
TRBV7-9,TRBJ2-1,many,TRBD2,13,TGTGCCAGCAGCTTCGGGGGGTCCAATGAGCAGTTCTTC,CASSFGGSNEQFF
TRBV7-2,TRBJ1-5,few,TRBD1,16,TGTGCCAGCAGCTTTCCAGGGGGCGGTAGCAATCAGCCCCAGCATTTT,CASSFPGGGSNQPQHF
TRBV15,TRBJ2-1,few,TRBD2,17,TGTGCCACCAGCAGAGTCAGGGGCCGAGCGGGGGACAATGAGCAGTTCTTC,CATSRVRGRAGDNEQFF
TRBV2,TRBJ2-3,many,NA,14,TGTGCCAGCAGTGAACGGGGTTCCACAGATACGCAGTATTTT,CASSERGSTDTQYF
TRBV10-3,TRBJ2-7,many,TRBD2,16,TGTGCCATCAGTGAGTTAAGCGGGAGGGATTCCTACGAGCAGTACTTC,CAISELSGRDSYEQYF
TRBV3-1,TRBJ2-7,NA,NA,15,TGTGCCAGCAGCCCGGTTTTGGGACGAGATTACGAGCAGTACTTC,CASSPVLGRDYEQYF
TRBV6-5,TRBJ2-2,few,NA,17,TGTGCCAGCAGTGTAACCGGGAAATTACGTAACACCGGGGAGCTGTTTTTT,CASSVTGKLRNTGELFF
TRBV5-1,TRBJ2-2,few,NA,12,TGCGCCAGCAGCTTGACTCTGGGGGAGCTGTTTTTT,CASSLTLGELFF
TRBV2,TRBJ1-6,many,TRBD1,15,TGTGCCAGCAGTGAACAGGGGGCGCTGGATTCACCCCTCCACTTT,CASSEQGALDSPLHF
TRBV24-1,TRBJ2-7,few,TRBD2,16,TGTGCCACCAGTGACCAGACTAGCGGGAGCCTGAACGAGCAGTACTTC,CATSDQTSGSLNEQYF
TRBV5-1,TRBJ2-7,many,NA,13,TGTGCCAGCAGTTTAGAGGCGGCCTACGAGCAGTACTTC,CASSLEAAYEQYF
TRBV7-7,TRBJ2-1,few,NA,15,TGTGCTAGCAGCCTGCGAGGGGACTCCACTGATGAGCAGTTCTTC,CASSLRGDSTDEQFF
TRBV20-1,TRBJ2-5,NA,TRBD2,14,TGCAGTGCCGCCGGGACGAGCGGGAGTGAGACCCAGTACTTC,CSAAGTSGSETQYF
TRBV3-1,TRBJ2-1,NA,NA,14,TGTGCCAGCAGCCAAGGGGCAAGGGTCCATGAGCAGTTCTTC,CASSQGARVHEQFF
TRBV12-3/TRBV12-4,TRBJ2-1,NA,TRBD2,16,TGTGCCAGCAGCTCCTATCCCGCGGGACTAGAAGATGAGCAGTTCTTC,CASSSYPAGLEDEQFF
TRBV5-4,TRBJ1-1,few,NA,15,TGTGCCAGCAGCCACCTTACGCGGGGGTCGACTGAAGCTTTCTTT,CASSHLTRGSTEAFF
TRBV7-2,TRBJ1-1,few,NA,13,TGTGCCAGCAGCCCTGCCGGAATTTCTGAAGCTTTCTTT,CASSPAGISEAFF
TRBV5-6,TRBJ2-5,few,TRBD1,14,TGTGCCAGCAGCCGACGACAGACAGGGCTTTCTCAGTACTTC,CASSRRQTGLSQYF
TRBV20-1,TRBJ2-1,few,TRBD2,15,TGCAGTGCTAGTAGGGCGGGAGGTCCCTACAATGAGCAGTTCTTC,CSASRAGGPYNEQFF
TRBV6-2/TRBV6-3,TRBJ2-2,many,NA,13,TGTGCCATGGCTAAGGCGAACACCGGGGAGCTGTTTTTT,CAMAKANTGELFF
TRBV12-3/TRBV12-4,TRBJ1-1,many,TRBD1,17,TGTGCCAGCAGTTTGAGGTCCGGGACAGGGAAGAACACTGAAGCTTTCTTT,CASSLRSGTGKNTEAFF
TRBV7-9,TRBJ2-2,many,TRBD1,16,TGTGCCAGCAGCGAGATACAGGGGGCGGTCACCGGGGAGCTGTTTTTT,CASSEIQGAVTGELFF
TRBV4-1,TRBJ1-2,many,NA,15,TGCGCCAGCAGCCAAGACAGGGACCTTAGCTATGGCTACACCTTC,CASSQDRDLSYGYTF
TRBV20-1,TRBJ1-6,NA,NA,15,TGCAGTGCTAGAGATAGGGCCTTAAATAATTCACCCCTCCACTTT,CSARDRALNNSPLHF
TRBV4-1,TRBJ1-1,NA,NA,14,TGCGCCAGCAGCCGTTTAGCGGGGAACACTGAAGCTTTCTTT,CASSRLAGNTEAFF
TRBV5-1,TRBJ2-5,NA,NA,14,TGCGCCAGCAGCTTCGACAGGCCTCAAGAGACCCAGTACTTC,CASSFDRPQETQYF
TRBV12-3/TRBV12-4,TRBJ2-5,few,TRBD2,16,TGTGCCAGCAGTTCCGGGACTAGCGGGAGGGAAGAGACCCAGTACTTC,CASSSGTSGREETQYF
TRBV30,TRBJ1-2,many,NA,11,TGTGCCTGGAGGAGGTACTATGGCTACACCTTC,CAWRRYYGYTF
TRBV5-1,TRBJ2-1,few,NA,16,TGCGCCAGCAGCTTGGGGGGACACCTCAAAGGCGATGAGCAGTTCTTC,CASSLGGHLKGDEQFF
TRBV6-5,TRBJ2-2,few,TRBD1,18,TGTGCCAGCAGTTACCTCACCCCGGACAGGGGATCCACCGGGGAGCTGTTTTTT,CASSYLTPDRGSTGELFF
TRBV7-2,TRBJ2-5,many,NA,11,TGTGCCAGCAGCTCAGATGAGACCCAGTACTTC,CASSSDETQYF